Shown below are 20 T cell receptor beta chains from a single sample sequenced in a study of cytomegalovirus exposure and HLA in healthy donors. PCR used 60 Vbeta primers and 13 Jbeta primers. Method: immunoSEQ multiplex PCR; TCRdb's copy keeps in-frame clones and lacks some. This sample has some 70,000 clones, with around 80% found just once. The sample consisted of PBMCs. Receptor source: a man between 18 and 35 years old in good health and CMV-seronegative.

The chain employs TRBV27 and TRBJ1-2; a weak D match, TRBD1 (5 bases). The V gene's germline CDR1 is MNHEY and CDR2 SMNVEV (reference sequence). CDR3 length: 18 residues. V was shortened by 5 bases and J by 0 bases, with 22 bases between the two germline ends. The DNA of the CDR3 is TGTGCCAGCAGTCTAAGTTACAGGCAGTTAACAGCTAACTATGGCTACACCTTC. Amino acid sequence: CASSLSYRQLTANYGYTF.

V usage is TRBV19 and J usage is TRBJ1-4; TRBD1 agrees at 7 bases. The V gene's germline CDR1 is LNHDA and CDR2 SQIVND (reference sequence). Unmatched junction bases numbered 14, after V lost 5 bases and J lost 8 bases. The CDR3 is 16 amino acids. The CDR3 is CASSANRGRVEEKLFF. For the CDR3, the DNA is TGTGCCAGTAGTGCGAACAGGGGACGGGTAGAAGAAAAACTGTTTTTT.

The chain employs TRBV19 and TRBJ1-6; D gene uncertain. CDR3 size: 15 residues. Trimming cost V 5 bases and J 1 base, with 9 bases left between them. The germline V gene has CDR1 LNHDA and CDR2 SQIVND (reference sequence). CDR3 sequence reads: CASSLAESYNSPLHF. The CDR3 bases are TGTGCCAGTAGTCTGGCGGAATCCTATAATTCACCCCTCCACTTT. The variable domain in full, with the rest retrieved from reference TRBV19 and TRBJ1-6, is DGGITQSPKYLFRKEGQNVTLSCEQNLNHDAMYWYRQDPGQGLRLIYYSQIVNDFQKGDIAEGYSVSREKKESFPLTVTSAQKNPTAFYLCASSLAESYNSPLHFGNGTRLTVT.

There are a few counts of this clone. The chain couples TRBV5-5 to TRBJ1-1; D remains ambiguous. Trimming removed 2 bases from V and 4 bases from J, with 12 bases in between. Germline loops: CDR1 SGHKS, CDR2 YYEKEE (reference sequence). The CDR3 totals 14 residues. The CDR3 is CASSFASLRTEAFF. The CDR3 DNA is TGTGCCAGCAGCTTCGCGTCGTTACGCACTGAAGCTTTCTTT.

The chain uses TRBV19 and TRBJ1-5, with D perhaps TRBD1 (5 bases). V lost 3 bases and J 2 bases, leaving 14 bases between the germline ends. The CDR3 runs 16 residues. CDR1 LNHDA and CDR2 SQIVND come from the germline V gene (reference sequence). The DNA of the CDR3 is TGTGCCAGTAGTATCCAGGGAAGAGCAGGCAATCAGCCCCAGCATTTT. Protein product: CASSIQGRAGNQPQHF.

V is TRBV7-9 and J is TRBJ2-1, with D perhaps TRBD1 (6 bases). V lost 11 bases to trimming and J lost 5 bases, with 13 bases between them. Germline lookup yields CDR1 SEHNR and CDR2 FQNEAQ (reference sequence). This CDR3 is built from 12 residues. CDR3 in amino acids: CALGAGNNEQFF. The CDR3 bases are TGTGCCCTGGGGGCAGGGAACAATGAGCAGTTCTTC.

The V and J genes are TRBV10-2 and TRBJ1-2; D is possibly TRBD1 (6 bases). V was pared by 2 bases and J by 6 bases, with 16 bases between. CDR1 and CDR2 (germline): WSHSY, SAAADI. This CDR3 region has 15 residues. Written as DNA, the CDR3 is TGCGCCAGCAGTGAGATACCTCGGGACATCGATGGCTACACCTTC. Translation gives CASSEIPRDIDGYTF.

The chain recombines TRBV10-3 with TRBJ2-1; D not certain. Germline CDR1 and CDR2: ENHRY and SYGVKD. Trimming removed 7 bases at V and 9 bases at J, with 16 bases between. This CDR3 is built from 13 residues. CDR3 loop: CAIMPSRNGEQFF. Here the CDR3 DNA reads TGTGCCATCATGCCTTCTAGGAACGGTGAGCAGTTCTTC.

The chain has TRBV7-2 and TRBJ2-7; 7 bases fit TRBD1. The CDR3 extends over 16 amino acids. V was pared by 0 bases and J by 3 bases, with 8 bases of the junction left unmatched. Germline CDR1 and CDR2: SGHTA and FQGNSA. This CDR3 reads CASSLALGTVNYEQYF. CDR3 bases: TGTGCCAGCAGCTTAGCCCTCGGGACAGTCAACTACGAGCAGTACTTC. The full variable domain, with the rest looked up from reference TRBV7-2 and TRBJ2-7, is GAGVSQSPSNKVTEKGKDVELRCDPISGHTALYWYRQSLGQGLEFLIYFQGNSAPDKSGLPSDRFSAERTGGSVSTLTIQRTQQEDSAVYLCASSLALGTVNYEQYFGPGTRLTVT.

The rearrangement uses TRBV5-3 and TRBJ2-7; 7 positions match TRBD1. TRBV5-3 is sorted into the ORF group, with uncertain function. V dropped 3 bases and J dropped 3; count of bases not matched to a gene: 12. This CDR3 spans 16 amino acids. Written as DNA, the CDR3 is TGTGCCAGAAGCTCCCCATACCGGGACAGCCTCTACGAGCAGTACTTC. It translates to CARSSPYRDSLYEQYF.

This sequence joins TRBV29-1 and TRBJ2-1; TRBD2 agrees at 8 bases. This CDR3 has 14 amino acids. The germline CDR1 and CDR2 sequences are SQVTM and ANQGSEA. V trimming: 4 bases; J trimming: 6 bases; junction bases outside the gene matches: 8. The CDR3 DNA reads TGCAGCGTTGGTTTCGGGGGGGGTCGCAATGAGCAGTTCTTC. It codes for CSVGFGGGRNEQFF.

This sequence joins TRBV4-2 and TRBJ2-3; 11 bases are shared with TRBD1. J gave up 4 bases and V 2 bases, and 2 bases lay outside the gene matches. The CDR3 covers 15 residues. Looked up from germline, CDR1 is LGHNA and CDR2 is YNFKEQ. Written as DNA, the CDR3 is TGTGCCAGCAGCCAACGGGACAGGGGGGCAGATACGCAGTATTTT. Translating gives CASSQRDRGADTQYF.

The J gene is TRBJ2-3, the V gene TRBV7-8; D unresolved. Germline V CDR1 and CDR2: SGHVS, FQNEAQ. The CDR3 contains 12 residues. Trimming removed 4 bases from V and 6 bases from J, with 8 bases in between. In nucleotides, the CDR3 is TGTGCCAGCAGCTGGGCTGCCGATACGCAGTATTTT. Encoded protein: CASSWAADTQYF.

This sequence joins TRBV4-3 and TRBJ2-1, with TRBD2 matching 7 bases. The ends lost 0 bases at V and 14 bases at J; junction bases unmatched: 10. The CDR3 is 14 amino acids. Germline CDR1 LGHNA, CDR2 YSLEER. As DNA, the CDR3 is TGCGCCAGCAGCCAAGATCTTTTAGGCGGGAGTGAGTTCTTC. Translated: CASSQDLLGGSEFF.

The chain joins TRBV7-2 to TRBJ1-2; D remains unclear. Germline V gene lookup returns CDR1 SGHTA and CDR2 FQGNSA. The CDR3 is made up of 13 amino acids. Trimming shortened V by 4 bases and J by 7 bases, and 13 bases separated the two germline ends. This CDR3 is CASSSQTVSGYTF. The CDR3 coding sequence is TGTGCCAGCAGCTCTCAAACAGTGAGTGGCTACACCTTC.

This clone was counted a few times. The chain links TRBV5-4 to TRBJ1-2, with a possible D match to TRBD1 (5 bases). V was trimmed by 4 bases and J by 7 bases, leaving 20 bases between them. This CDR3 has 15 amino acids. Germline CDR1 reads SGHNT; CDR2 reads YYREEE (reference sequence). Written as DNA, the CDR3 is TGTGCCAGCAGCCTCCCGTGGGGCCCCGGTAGTGGCTACACCTTC. This codes for CASSLPWGPGSGYTF.

V is TRBV28 and J is TRBJ1-1, with 10 bases aligning to TRBD1. CDR1 is MDHEN, CDR2 SYDVKM, per germline. There are 15 residues in the CDR3. Unmatched junction bases numbered 4, after V lost 6 bases and J lost 0 bases. The CDR3 sequence: CASRTGQGMNTEAFF. The CDR3 coding sequence is TGTGCCAGCAGAACGGGACAGGGGATGAACACTGAAGCTTTCTTT.

This clone appeared once. V gene TRBV7-9 combines with J gene TRBJ1-3, with 7 bases matching TRBD1. The germline CDR1 and CDR2 sequences are SEHNR and FQNEAQ (reference sequence). CDR3 size: 17 residues. With 4 bases clipped from V and 2 bases from J, the junction kept 11 bases outside the gene matches. CDR3 loop: CASSSLQGPATGNTIYF. The CDR3 DNA sequence: TGTGCCAGCAGCTCGTTACAGGGGCCTGCAACTGGAAACACCATATATTTT.

The rearrangement uses TRBV5-1 and TRBJ2-5; the match to TRBD2 covers 13 bases. The germline gives CDR1 SGHRS, CDR2 YFSETQ. The CDR3 is made up of 16 amino acids. The ends lost 6 bases at V and 7 bases at J; junction bases unmatched: 12. The CDR3 protein is CASTFRTSGSGGTQYF. CDR3 bases: TGCGCCAGCACCTTTAGGACTAGCGGGAGTGGGGGGACCCAGTACTTC.

The chain recombines TRBV7-2 with TRBJ2-2; D is undetermined. Between the trimmed V and J ends, which lost 5 bases and 7 bases, there was a span of 5 bases. CDR1 is SGHTA, CDR2 FQGNSA, per germline. There are 11 residues in the CDR3. The CDR3 loop reads CASSPLGELFF. CDR3 nucleotide sequence: TGTGCCAGCAGCCCCCTCGGGGAGCTGTTTTTT.